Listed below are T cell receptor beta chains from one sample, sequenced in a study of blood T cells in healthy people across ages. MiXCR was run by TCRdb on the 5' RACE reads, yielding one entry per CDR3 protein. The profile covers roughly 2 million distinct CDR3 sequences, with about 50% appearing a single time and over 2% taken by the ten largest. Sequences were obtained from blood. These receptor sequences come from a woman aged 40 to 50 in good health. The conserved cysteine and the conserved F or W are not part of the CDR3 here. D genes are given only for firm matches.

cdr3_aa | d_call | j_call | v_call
ASSYYGGHPNGYT | NA | TRBJ1-2 | TRBV6-6
ASRIEGASSYEQY | NA | TRBJ2-7 | TRBV28
ASSRDSVTTDTQY | TRBD1 | TRBJ2-3 | TRBV6-2/TRBV6-3
ASSQDPGTSGGTDTQY | TRBD2 | TRBJ2-3 | TRBV4-2
ASTVVQETQY | NA | TRBJ2-5 | TRBV7-8
ASSLRANGETQY | NA | TRBJ2-5 | TRBV25-1
ASRPGVSSYNEQY | NA | NA | TRBV27
ASQGASGGVYEQY | TRBD2 | TRBJ2-7 | TRBV10-2
ASSPASRVILAKNIQY | NA | TRBJ2-4 | TRBV6-2/TRBV6-3
GAQRGLAGEETQY | TRBD2 | NA | TRBV29-1
ATSDPTASEGETQY | NA | TRBJ2-5 | TRBV24-1
SARDLGQSNTEAF | TRBD1 | TRBJ1-1 | TRBV20-1
ATRTSGEYEQY | TRBD2 | TRBJ2-7 | TRBV10-2
ASSFAGTANSPLH | TRBD1 | TRBJ1-6 | TRBV11-2
ASSLGGDRGLETQY | TRBD1 | NA | TRBV5-6
SLTGEKYEQY | NA | TRBJ2-5 | TRBV29-1
SARATSGGNNEQF | TRBD2 | TRBJ2-1 | TRBV20-1
ASSQGGGATETQY | TRBD2 | TRBJ2-5 | TRBV4-1
ASSLRTGEDEQY | TRBD1 | TRBJ2-7 | TRBV7-6
ASSPRGGLHEQY | TRBD2 | TRBJ2-7 | TRBV7-2
SVGASGGFYNEQF | TRBD2 | TRBJ2-1 | TRBV29-1
ATSRNPGSNQPQH | NA | TRBJ1-5 | TRBV15
ASSQTRGLETQY | NA | TRBJ2-5 | TRBV7-2
ASSLTGAGPHYGYT | TRBD1 | TRBJ1-2 | TRBV28
ASSLVMQGYEQY | NA | TRBJ2-7 | TRBV5-6
ASRDGGGRLYEQY | TRBD2 | TRBJ2-7 | TRBV27
ASSWEIQGHLGYT | TRBD1 | TRBJ1-2 | TRBV5-6
ASSFPGLPYNEQF | TRBD2 | TRBJ2-1 | TRBV6-6
ASSEVGYGYT | NA | TRBJ1-2 | TRBV25-1
AGSLGLLAGGSGANVLT | TRBD2 | TRBJ2-6 | TRBV12-3/TRBV12-4
ASSTEQGRKNIQY | NA | TRBJ2-4 | TRBV5-4
ASSLAGTADMYGYT | TRBD1 | TRBJ1-2 | TRBV5-1
ASSDGLAGMEQY | TRBD2 | TRBJ2-5 | TRBV9
ASRPGEGGRYEQF | NA | TRBJ2-1 | TRBV6-2/TRBV6-3
ASSLASGGKTQY | TRBD1 | NA | TRBV7-2
ASSHPNGDTQY | NA | TRBJ2-3 | TRBV4-1
ASSQDPSGGPARSADTQY | TRBD2 | TRBJ2-3 | TRBV4-3
SASIWGGTPTDTQY | TRBD2 | TRBJ2-3 | TRBV20-1
SLYTGYNEQF | NA | TRBJ2-1 | TRBV20-1
ASSGQGNQGETYNEQY | TRBD1 | NA | TRBV9
ASSLRTGSLRDTQY | TRBD1 | TRBJ2-3 | TRBV25-1
ASMQAGPDTQY | TRBD2 | TRBJ2-3 | TRBV10-2
SARTSGNTGELF | TRBD2 | TRBJ2-2 | TRBV20-1
ASSNGGSGANVLT | NA | TRBJ2-6 | TRBV6-5
ASSPTGLYSYEQY | NA | TRBJ2-7 | TRBV28
ASSNPSTKETYNEQF | NA | TRBJ2-1 | TRBV7-9
SASTGTSYEQY | NA | TRBJ2-7 | TRBV20-1
ASSQDETGSPEQY | TRBD1 | TRBJ2-7 | TRBV4-1
ASSLLAIGETQY | NA | TRBJ2-5 | TRBV7-2
ASSSRGSGSSYNEQF | NA | TRBJ2-1 | TRBV5-1
ASSSKLSRNYGYT | NA | TRBJ1-2 | TRBV28
ASRRPGQGAVEQY | TRBD1 | TRBJ2-7 | TRBV6-5
SARFDREFWEQY | TRBD1 | TRBJ2-5 | TRBV20-1
ASSLDGGAYEQY | NA | TRBJ2-7 | TRBV5-1
ASSLNPGGLQETQY | TRBD1 | TRBJ2-5 | TRBV5-1